Below, 25 T cell receptor beta chains from the same sample are listed, as sequenced in a study of Ad26.COV2.S vaccination and SARS-CoV-2 variants. Assay used: immunoSEQ multiplex PCR; TCRdb lists only in-frame clones, some missing. This sample has roughly 510,000 clones, with around 90% found just once. Treatment denoted: approximately 18 received Ad26.COV2.S at low or high dose, single or two shots; several received placebo; per-sample allocation not given. The investigators took samples on day 63 after the first vaccine or placebo injection. This material consisted of peripheral blood, taken in a trial of Ad26.COV2.S vaccine versus placebo. These receptors all stem from a person aged 18-65 years who received the Ad26.COV2.S COVID-19 vaccine or a placebo.

This clone has only a few counts. The chain combines TRBV24-1 with TRBJ2-5; no reliable D call. Germline loops: CDR1 KGHDR, CDR2 SFDVKD. This CDR3 contains 11 residues. V lost 6 bases to trimming and J lost 5 bases, with 6 bases between them. CDR3 protein: CATSTGETQYF. The CDR3 DNA reads as TGTGCCACCAGTACCGGGGAGACCCAGTACTTC.

The chain recombines TRBV18 with TRBJ2-2, with 7 nucleotides matching TRBD1. This CDR3 is 14 amino acids long. Germline trimming cut 5 bases from V and 5 bases from J; bases unmatched to any gene: 5. Germline loops: CDR1 KGHSH, CDR2 LQKENI. The CDR3 DNA is TGTGCCAGCTCAGTTGACAGGGTGACCGGGGAGCTGTTTTTT. Protein: CASSVDRVTGELFF.

The rearrangement links TRBV14 to TRBJ2-7; possible D gene TRBD2, 5 bases. Germline lookup yields CDR1 SGHDN and CDR2 FVKESK. The germline V and J ends were trimmed by 4 bases and 6 bases, with 16 bases remaining between them. The CDR3 spans 14 residues. The CDR3 sequence: CASSPSGRTFEQYF. CDR3 coding DNA: TGTGCCAGCAGCCCAAGCGGTAGGACGTTCGAGCAGTACTTC.

The genes are TRBV7-9 and TRBJ2-7, with 11 bases that match TRBD1. The length of the CDR3 is 13 residues. The ends lost 9 bases at V and 4 bases at J; junction bases unmatched: 5. Germline V CDR1 and CDR2: SEHNR, FQNEAQ (reference sequence). In DNA, the CDR3 is TGTGCCAGTTCGGGACAGGGGGTGTACGAGCAGTACTTC. Translated: CASSGQGVYEQYF.

The chain recombines TRBV30 with TRBJ2-2; 9 bases are shared with TRBD1. Per germline, CDR1 GTSNPN and CDR2 SVGIG (reference sequence). The CDR3 spans 12 residues. V lost 7 bases to trimming and J lost 8 bases; unmatched junction nucleotides: 5. As DNA, the CDR3 is TGTGCCTCAACAGGGGGCGGTGGGGAGCTGTTTTTT. Its translation is CASTGGGGELFF.

As concerns this clone: This specimen includes other DNA sequences encoding the same CDR3. The chain employs TRBV30 and TRBJ1-1; 9 nucleotides align to TRBD1. Germline CDR1 and CDR2: GTSNPN and SVGIG (reference sequence). This CDR3 is 15 amino acids long. The junction had 5 bases not matched to a gene; V was cut back by 0 bases and J by 3 bases. The CDR3 bases are TGTGCCTGGAGTGTCCTAGACAGGGGGGACACTGAAGCTTTCTTT. Its translation is CAWSVLDRGDTEAFF.

V gene TRBV5-1 combines with J gene TRBJ1-2; the D gene is possibly TRBD1 (5 bases). This CDR3 contains 13 residues. With 2 bases removed from V and 8 bases from J, the gap between germline ends came to 13 bases. Germline-derived CDR1 and CDR2 are SGHRS and YFSETQ. CDR3: CASSLTGGGGYTF. The CDR3 nucleotides are TGCGCCAGCAGCTTAACAGGAGGTGGGGGCTACACCTTC.

V usage is TRBV21-1 and J usage is TRBJ2-3; TRBD2, as called in the table, went unchecked against the DNA. TRBV21-1 has pseudogene status. The CDR3 loop spans 17 amino acids. CDR3 amino acids: CASSYRLGGFKTDTQYF. CDR3 DNA sequence: TGTGCCAGCAGCTACCGCTTGGGGGGGTTTAAAACAGATACGCAGTATTTT.

This chain uses TRBV7-9 with TRBJ2-7, with TRBD2 identical over 8 bases. CDR1 is SEHNR and CDR2 is FQNEAQ in the germline V gene (reference sequence). The CDR3 runs 13 residues. V shed 6 bases and J 3 bases; nucleotides not matched to a gene: 4. The CDR3 nucleotides are TGTGCCAGCAGTCTAGCGGGCCGCTACGAGCAGTACTTC. Translated, it gives CASSLAGRYEQYF.

The chain has TRBV30 and TRBJ1-2; tentatively, D is TRBD1 (5 bases). Germline V gene data show CDR1 as GTSNPN and CDR2 as SVGIG (reference sequence). The V and J ends lost 0 bases and 8 bases respectively, with 10 bases between them. The CDR3 has 12 residues. In DNA, the CDR3 is TGTGCCTGGAGTGTACGAGGGGTCGGCTACACCTTC. Translating gives CAWSVRGVGYTF.

This sequence joins TRBV7-9 and TRBJ1-1; D uncertain. The CDR3 totals 15 residues. CDR1 is SEHNR and CDR2 is FQNEAQ in the germline V gene (reference sequence). V was trimmed by 5 bases and J by 2 bases, leaving 15 bases between them. Here the CDR3 DNA reads TGTGCCAGCAGCCTAGAGATATCAGGTAACACTGAAGCTTTCTTT. The encoded protein is CASSLEISGNTEAFF. The full variable domain, its missing parts supplied by reference TRBV7-9 and TRBJ1-1, is DTGVSQNPRHKITKRGQNVTFRCDPISEHNRLYWYRQTLGQGPEFLTYFQNEAQLEKSRLLSDRFSAERPKGSFSTLEIQRTEQGDSAMYLCASSLEISGNTEAFFGQGTRLTVV.

The chain carries TRBV11-1 and TRBJ2-7; TRBD2 aligns across 13 bases. This CDR3 contains 15 residues. The trim removed 5 bases at V and 5 bases at J, leaving 6 bases unmatched. Germline CDR1 and CDR2: SGHAT and FQDESV (reference sequence). CDR3 sequence reads: CASSPRLAGGHEQYF. The CDR3 nucleotides read TGTGCCAGCAGCCCCAGACTAGCGGGAGGCCACGAGCAGTACTTC. The complete variable domain, with remaining parts taken from reference TRBV11-1 and TRBJ2-7, reads EAEVAQSPRYKITEKSQAVAFWCDPISGHATLYWYRQILGQGPELLVQFQDESVVDDSQLPKDRFSAERLKGVDSTLKIQPAELGDSAMYLCASSPRLAGGHEQYFGPGTRLTVT.

The chain combines TRBV5-1 with TRBJ2-1; TRBD2 is a possible D gene (5 bases). The germline gives CDR1 SGHRS, CDR2 YFSETQ. This CDR3 contains 15 residues. V was cut by 2 bases and J by 6 bases, with 15 bases left in between. The CDR3 nucleotides read TGCGCCAGCAGCTTTTCTCCCGGGATTGGCAATGAGCAGTTCTTC. It yields the protein CASSFSPGIGNEQFF. The full variable domain, its missing parts supplied by reference TRBV5-1 and TRBJ2-1, is KAGVTQTPRYLIKTRGQQVTLSCSPISGHRSVSWYQQTPGQGLQFLFEYFSETQRNKGNFPGRFSGRQFSNSRSEMNVSTLELGDSALYLCASSFSPGIGNEQFFGPGTRLTVL.

This chain connects TRBV4-3 to TRBJ2-1, with TRBD2 matching over 9 bases. The CDR3 spans 15 residues. Losses at the gene ends were 0 bases for V and 6 bases for J; bases not matched to a gene: 3. Per germline, CDR1 LGHNA and CDR2 YSLEER. The CDR3 loop reads CASSQELAGPNEQFF. CDR3 DNA: TGCGCCAGCAGCCAAGAACTAGCGGGTCCCAATGAGCAGTTCTTC.

This chain connects TRBV7-7 to TRBJ2-3; 11 bases line up with TRBD2. The CDR3 contains 17 residues. The V gene's germline CDR1 is SSHAT and CDR2 FNYEAQ (reference sequence). J lost 1 base, V lost 4 bases, and 7 bases had no gene match. CDR3 residues: CASSSLAGALGTDTQYF. CDR3 nucleotide sequence: TGTGCCAGCAGCTCACTAGCGGGGGCTCTGGGCACAGATACGCAGTATTTT.

The chain is built from TRBV6-2 or TRBV6-3 and TRBJ2-1; the D is unclear. Germline CDR1 is MNHEY and CDR2 is SVGEGT. This CDR3 is 12 amino acids long. V was shortened by 4 bases and J by 6 bases, with 7 bases between the two germline ends. This chain's CDR3 is CASSLGRNEQFF. The DNA for the CDR3 is TGTGCCAGCAGTTTGGGCCGCAATGAGCAGTTCTTC.

The chain is built from TRBV19 and TRBJ2-3; TRBD2 aligns across 10 bases. The CDR3 is 15 residues long. The germline gives CDR1 LNHDA, CDR2 SQIVND (reference sequence). The V and J ends lost 10 bases and 7 bases, in that order; junction bases with no gene match: 14. CDR3 in amino acids: CATSQSSGSVYTQYF. The CDR3 DNA reads TGTGCCACCAGCCAATCTAGCGGGAGCGTCTATACGCAGTATTTT.

The chain employs TRBV27 and TRBJ2-1; a weak D match, TRBD2 (6 bases). V lost 1 base, J lost 4 bases, and 14 bases lay in between. Looked up from germline, CDR1 is MNHEY and CDR2 is SMNVEV (reference sequence). The CDR3 contains 16 residues. The CDR3 is CASSLLSVAEYNEQFF. DNA of the CDR3: TGTGCCAGCAGTTTATTATCGGTAGCGGAATACAATGAGCAGTTCTTC.

The gene calls are TRBV27 and TRBJ2-6; D uncertain. Germline CDR1 is MNHEY and CDR2 is SMNVEV (reference sequence). Trimming cost V 1 base and J 2 bases, with 9 bases left between them. The CDR3 has 16 residues. The CDR3 here is CASSLFAVPGANVLTF. The CDR3, as DNA: TGTGCCAGCAGTTTATTTGCAGTACCTGGGGCCAACGTCCTGACTTTC.

The sample holds a few counts of this clone. The chain is built from TRBV30 and TRBJ2-1; TRBD2 matches 9 bases. Germline V CDR1 and CDR2: GTSNPN, SVGIG (reference sequence). This CDR3 region has 14 residues. V shed 1 base, J shed 2 bases, and the junction held 0 bases outside the gene matches. The CDR3: CAWSGGRAYNEQFF. As DNA, the CDR3 is TGTGCCTGGAGTGGCGGGAGGGCCTACAATGAGCAGTTCTTC.

This chain joins TRBV9 and TRBJ2-2, with 8 bases aligning to TRBD1. Trimming at V came to 0 bases and at J to 5 bases, leaving 3 bases not matched to a gene. The CDR3 extends over 15 amino acids. In germline, CDR1 is SGDLS, CDR2 YYNGEE. CDR3 region: CASSVVQGGTGELFF. The CDR3 DNA follows: TGTGCCAGCAGCGTAGTACAGGGGGGAACCGGGGAGCTGTTTTTT. Complete variable domain (other parts from reference TRBV9 and TRBJ2-2): DSGVTQTPKHLITATGQRVTLRCSPRSGDLSVYWYQQSLDQGLQFLIQYYNGEERAKGNILERFSAQQFPDLHSELNLSSLELGDSALYFCASSVVQGGTGELFFGEGSRLTVL.

This clone has a handful of counts. The rearrangement joins TRBV27 to TRBJ1-2; D uncertain. The length of the CDR3 is 15 residues. Germline values: CDR1 MNHEY, CDR2 SMNVEV (reference sequence). V was cut by 5 bases and J by 8 bases, with 21 bases left in between. CDR3 coding DNA: TGTGCCAGCAGTATCACGGACGGACGTGTGGGGGGCTACACCTTC. Its protein product is CASSITDGRVGGYTF.

The rearrangement links TRBV19 to TRBJ2-1; 14 bases line up with TRBD2. CDR1 and CDR2 from the germline V gene are LNHDA and SQIVND (reference sequence). CDR3 length: 16 amino acids. V was pared by 4 bases and J by 8 bases, with 7 bases of the junction left unmatched. The CDR3 loop reads CASSTLGTSGRYEQFF. DNA for the CDR3: TGTGCCAGTAGTACCCTCGGGACTAGCGGGAGATATGAGCAGTTCTTC.

The J gene is TRBJ2-7, the V gene TRBV28; D is ambiguous. Germline lookup yields CDR1 MDHEN and CDR2 SYDVKM. The CDR3 totals 11 residues. CDR3 bases: TGTGGGACGATGGGGACCTACGAGCAGTACTTC. It specifies CGTMGTYEQYF.

This sequence joins TRBV6-5 and TRBJ2-2; TRBD2 agrees at 7 bases. Germline V gene lookup returns CDR1 MNHEY and CDR2 SVGAGI. V shed 6 bases and J 7 bases; nucleotides not matched to a gene: 8. The CDR3 extends over 14 amino acids. Written as DNA, the CDR3 is TGTGCCAGCAGGGTCGTGGGAGGGAGCGGGGAGCTGTTTTTT. The encoded protein is CASRVVGGSGELFF.